The clone carrying this T cell receptor (beta chain) has just a few counts. Its antigen remains unknown. This sample is part of a study of T cell repertoires in cytomegalovirus infection. Overall study context: Public TCR beta signatures were indicative of both CMV infection and a matching HLA type.

Germline V lookup: CDR1 MNHNY, CDR2 SVGAGI (reference sequence). Trimming pared 11 bases from V and 5 bases from J, leaving 14 bases between. This CDR3 comprises 12 residues. TCRdb used MiXCR to reprocess the reads, holding one entry per CDR3 protein. The sample includes about 570,000 distinct CDR3 sequences, about 39% of them seen just once. Sample: cultured PBMCs, taken from culture after CMV antigen stimulation. The chain links TRBV6-6 to TRBJ2-3, with no clear D. The source is a human donor in good health (CMV status not recorded). Some clones in this sample may be carry-over from other donors' samples. The CDR3 bases are TGTGCCCCCGACCCCCGAGAAGATACGCAGTATTTT. Amino acids: CAPDPREDTQYF.